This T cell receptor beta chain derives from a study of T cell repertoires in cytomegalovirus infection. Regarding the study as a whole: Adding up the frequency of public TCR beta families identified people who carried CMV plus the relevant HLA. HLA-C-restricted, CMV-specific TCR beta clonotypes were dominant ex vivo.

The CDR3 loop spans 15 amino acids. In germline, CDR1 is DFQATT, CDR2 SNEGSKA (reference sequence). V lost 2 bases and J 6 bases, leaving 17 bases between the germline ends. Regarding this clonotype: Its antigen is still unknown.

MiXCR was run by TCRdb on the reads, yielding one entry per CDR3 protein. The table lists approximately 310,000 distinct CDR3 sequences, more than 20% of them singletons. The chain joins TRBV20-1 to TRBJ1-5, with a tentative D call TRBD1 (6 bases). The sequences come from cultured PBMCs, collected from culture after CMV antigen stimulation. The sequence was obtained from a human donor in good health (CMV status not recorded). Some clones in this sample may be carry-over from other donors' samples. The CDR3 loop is CSARTGQGPGQPQHF. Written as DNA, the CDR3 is TGCAGTGCTAGAACGGGGCAGGGGCCAGGTCAGCCCCAGCATTTT.